This TCR beta chain comes out of a study of identical twins. TCRdb redid the calling of the 5' RACE reads with MiXCR, one entry per CDR3 protein. The table shows about 470,000 distinct CDR3 sequences, with more than 20% occurring only once. Another study also made use of these data, one on T cells expressing NK-cell markers. Per that paper: In a handful of donors, dominant clonotypes made up roughly 25-60.1% of CD3+CD56-NKG2C+ cells.

The sequence derives from a woman aged 18-29 years in good health. The sequenced sample was CD4+ T cells sorted from blood.

CDR3 sequence: CSARKVGTDTQYF. In DNA form, the CDR3 reads TGCAGTGCTAGGAAGGTGGGCACAGATACGCAGTATTTT. The chain combines TRBV20-1 with TRBJ2-3, with D uncertain. This CDR3 spans 13 amino acids. Germline loops: CDR1 DFQATT, CDR2 SNEGSKA (reference sequence). Trimming left V 3 bases short and J 1 base short, with 8 bases between.